This record concerns one T cell receptor beta chain sequence. Its antigen is as yet unknown. The entry originates in a study of OX40 agonist ivuxolimab in advanced cancers. Study overall: In this trial design, patients received ivuxolimab intravenously at 0.01 to 10 mg/kg every 2 weeks.

Using immunoSEQ multiplex PCR, the repertoire was profiled, and TCRdb retains in-frame clones only, with some absent. The table lists roughly 40,000 clones, under 95% of them singletons. The CDR3 is 12 amino acids. V shed 4 bases and J shed 7 bases, with 13 bases lying between them. Germline V gene sequence: CDR1 GTSNPN, CDR2 SVGIG (reference sequence). Notes on the study in general: In general, CD8+ T cells held more expanded clones than CD4+ did, on average.

The clonotype comes from an adult with an advanced solid tumor such as melanoma, head and neck, liver or kidney cancer. The chain is built from TRBV30 and TRBJ1-2; D is unresolved. The material sequenced was CD4+ or CD8+ T cells sorted from blood, taken in a trial of the OX40 agonist ivuxolimab. The CDR3 sequence is CAWTHTVFGYTF. For the CDR3, the DNA is TGTGCCTGGACCCATACAGTGTTTGGCTACACCTTC.